These 2 T cell receptor beta chains were all obtained from the same sample, sequenced in a study of human T cells and chemical hapten exposure. TCRdb processed the RACE reads anew with MiXCR; each CDR3 protein has one entry. Of about 41,000 distinct CDR3 sequences listed, more than 3% are singletons. Described time point: patch test 1, 2 weeks after DPC sensitization. This sample's treatment: therapeutic diphenylcyclopropenone sensitization with weekly scalp DPC. Unseparated into fractions, whole blood served as the source from which total RNA was extracted. The material was whole blood, obtained in connection with sensitization to the hapten diphenylcyclopropenone (DPC). These TCRs come from a man aged 50 to 59 with alopecia areata. Some clones in this sample may be carry-over from other donors' samples.

This clonotype was seen ten or more times. The rearrangement uses TRBV6-5 and TRBJ1-6; D is unclear. This CDR3 has 13 amino acids. V was shortened by 5 bases and J by 8 bases, with 10 bases between the two germline ends. CDR1 is MNHEY and CDR2 is SVGAGI in the germline V gene. CDR3 nucleotides: TGTGCCAGCAGTATGGGATTCGATTCACCCCTCCACTTT. Encoded protein: CASSMGFDSPLHF.

There are many counts of this clonotype. Written as DNA, the CDR3 is TGCGCCAGCAGCCAAGTCCCAGGGGACAATCAGCCCCAGCATTTT. Its translation is CASSQVPGDNQPQHF. The chain employs TRBV4-3 and TRBJ1-5; tentative D call: TRBD1 (6 bases). The CDR3 runs to 15 residues. Trimming cost V 1 base and J 3 bases, with 10 bases left between them. The germline V gene has CDR1 LGHNA and CDR2 YSLEER.